One and the same sample provided the 9 T cell receptor beta chains below, sequenced in a study of blood T cell repertoires in COVID-19. Libraries were prepared by immunoSEQ multiplex PCR; TCRdb keeps only in-frame clonotypes and omits some of them. The repertoire includes 250,000 to 400,000 clones, roughly 91% of them detected once, and 1% sits in the top ten. What was sequenced was peripheral blood. These receptor sequences come from a man between 45 and 60 years old with active or convalescent COVID-19.

Details on this clone: Other nucleotide sequences from this sample produce the same CDR3. V is TRBV5-1 and J is TRBJ2-1, with TRBD1 matching 9 bases. V trimming: 0 bases; J trimming: 5 bases; junction bases outside the gene matches: 3. Germline CDR1 and CDR2: SGHRS and YFSETQ. The CDR3 is 15 amino acids. CDR3: CASSLGTGEHNEQFF. CDR3 coding DNA: TGCGCCAGCAGCTTGGGGACAGGGGAGCACAATGAGCAGTTCTTC.

This clone has a handful of counts. This chain joins TRBV2 and TRBJ2-2, with 7 nucleotides matching TRBD2. This CDR3 comprises 14 residues. The germline V gene encodes CDR1 SNHLY and CDR2 FYNNEI. The J segment lost 4 bases and the V segment lost 4 bases, leaving 3 bases of the junction unmatched. The CDR3 loop reads CASSVVAGTGELFF. Here the CDR3 DNA reads TGTGCCAGCAGTGTTGTAGCGGGCACCGGGGAGCTGTTTTTT.

The sample holds a few counts of this clone. The chain uses TRBV3-1 (or the pseudogene TRBV3-2) and TRBJ2-7; the match to TRBD2 covers 13 bases. CDR1 is LGHDT, CDR2 YNNKEL, per germline (reference sequence). CDR3 length: 16 amino acids. The J segment lost 2 bases and the V segment lost 2 bases, leaving 3 bases of the junction unmatched. The CDR3 here is CASSQPTSGGTYEQYF. The CDR3 bases are TGTGCCAGCAGCCAACCGACTAGCGGGGGGACCTACGAGCAGTACTTC.

The chain carries TRBV9 and TRBJ2-1, with 12 bases matching TRBD2. Germline CDR1 SGDLS, CDR2 YYNGEE. The trim removed 1 base at V and 9 bases at J, leaving 5 bases unmatched. The CDR3 totals 15 residues. CDR3 loop: CASSVTSGGFSEQFF. The DNA for the CDR3 is TGTGCCAGCAGCGTAACTAGCGGGGGGTTTAGTGAGCAGTTCTTC.

This chain joins TRBV30 and TRBJ2-7; 10 nucleotides match TRBD1. Germline-derived CDR1 and CDR2 are GTSNPN and SVGIG (reference sequence). After removal of 2 bases from V and 1 base from J, the junction contained 2 bases not matched to a gene. This CDR3 is 14 amino acids long. This CDR3 reads CAWSRTGGSYEQYF. The CDR3 DNA sequence: TGTGCCTGGAGTCGGACAGGGGGTTCCTACGAGCAGTACTTC.

The V gene is TRBV7-9, the J gene TRBJ1-3; possible D gene TRBD1, 5 bases. The CDR3 extends over 16 amino acids. Deletions cut 5 bases from V and 1 base from J, with 15 bases between. Per germline, CDR1 SEHNR and CDR2 FQNEAQ (reference sequence). The CDR3 reads CASSRRGGISGNTIYF. The CDR3 DNA follows: TGTGCCAGCAGCCGTAGGGGAGGGATTTCTGGAAACACCATATATTTT.

The chain employs TRBV7-2 and TRBJ1-2, with 8 bases that match TRBD1. Germline V gene lookup returns CDR1 SGHTA and CDR2 FQGNSA. This CDR3 has 14 amino acids. J lost 7 bases, V lost 3 bases, and 7 bases had no gene match. Here the CDR3 reads CASSFSQGAFGYTF. CDR3 DNA: TGTGCCAGCAGCTTCTCCCAGGGGGCGTTTGGCTACACCTTC.

As DNA, the CDR3 is TGTGCCAGCAGGCAGGGGCCTTATGGCTACACCTTC. It codes for CASRQGPYGYTF. V usage is TRBV6-5 and J usage is TRBJ1-2, with a possible D match to TRBD1 (6 bases). Trimming pared 6 bases from V and 5 bases from J, leaving 10 bases between. The CDR3 sequence is 12 residues long. Germline V gene data show CDR1 as MNHEY and CDR2 as SVGAGI.

As for this clone: This CDR3 is also generated by other DNA sequences in the sample. The chain uses TRBV7-8 and TRBJ1-6; 9 bases line up with TRBD1. The CDR3 covers 14 residues. After removal of 1 base from V and 10 bases from J, the junction contained 2 bases not matched to a gene. The germline CDR1 and CDR2 sequences are SGHVS and FQNEAQ. The CDR3 nucleotides are TGTGCCAGCAGCTTAGACAGGGGGCTATCACCCCTCCACTTT. Translation gives CASSLDRGLSPLHF.